The next 27 T cell receptor beta chains were all read from a single sample in a study of metastatic and nonmetastatic thyroid tumors. TCRdb redid the clone calls on the PCR reads using MiXCR. The profile covers approximately 15,000 clones, with approximately 12% appearing a single time and 13% to 15% taken by the ten largest. No patient received treatment before thyroid surgery. The material sequenced was blood. The source of these receptors is a female donor with papillary thyroid cancer or a benign thyroid nodule (not recorded which). Some clones in this sample may be carry-over from other donors' samples.

Details on this clone: Additional DNA sequences in this sample encode the identical CDR3. CDR3 in amino acids: CASSEARGGAGRGNQPQHF. In DNA, the CDR3 is TGTGCCAGCAGTGAAGCGCGCGGGGGCGCTGGGCGAGGCAATCAGCCCCAGCATTTT. The chain employs TRBV2 and TRBJ1-5; D perhaps matches TRBD1 (6 bases). V was cut by 0 bases and J by 2 bases, with 20 bases left in between. The CDR3 has 19 amino acids. Germline lookup yields CDR1 SNHLY and CDR2 FYNNEI.

This clone was counted a few times. This chain links TRBV6-1 with TRBJ2-3; the match to TRBD2 covers 8 bases. J lost 0 bases, V lost 3 bases, and 2 bases had no gene match. The length of the CDR3 is 15 residues. Germline CDR1 and CDR2: MNHNS and SASEGT. This CDR3 is CASSDSGGSTDTQYF. The CDR3, as DNA: TGTGCCAGCAGTGACTCGGGGGGGAGCACAGATACGCAGTATTTT.

This clone has ten or more counts. Other nucleotide sequences from this sample produce the same CDR3. The chain combines TRBV2 with TRBJ1-5, with a tentative D call TRBD1 (6 bases). The V and J ends lost 10 bases and 1 base respectively, with 11 bases between them. There are 13 residues in the CDR3. In germline, CDR1 is SNHLY, CDR2 FYNNEI. The CDR3 DNA reads as TGTGCCACCAGGACAGAAAGCAATCAGCCCCAGCATTTT. It encodes CATRTESNQPQHF.

This clone is deemed medium-sized. The V and J genes are TRBV6-1 and TRBJ1-2; TRBD1 agrees at 12 bases. V dropped 7 bases and J dropped 3; count of bases not matched to a gene: 6. The CDR3 runs to 15 residues. The germline V gene has CDR1 MNHNS and CDR2 SASEGT. The CDR3 DNA is TGTGCCAGCACTAGGGACAGGGGGCGCGACTATGGCTACACCTTC. Encoded protein: CASTRDRGRDYGYTF.

The V and J genes are TRBV20-1 and TRBJ2-1; the match to TRBD2 covers 13 bases. The V gene's germline CDR1 is DFQATT and CDR2 SNEGSKA (reference sequence). V lost 6 bases and J lost 8; bases outside the gene matches: 7. There are 14 residues in the CDR3. The CDR3 sequence is CSAWTSGRGDEQFF. CDR3 DNA sequence: TGCAGTGCCTGGACTAGCGGGAGAGGGGATGAGCAGTTCTTC.

Only a few counts were recorded for this clone. A read error may be the cause here, since a much bigger clone is one base away. The identical CDR3 is also encoded by other nucleotide sequences in the sample. The genes are TRBV29-1 and TRBJ1-1, with 8 bases that match TRBD1. The CDR3 has 14 residues. CDR1 SQVTM and CDR2 ANQGSEA come from the germline V gene. Written as DNA, the CDR3 is TGCAGCGTGGCAGGGGGCTTAATGAACACTGAAGCCTTCTTT. Residues: CSVAGGLMNTEAFF.

Concerning this clone itself: A junction boundary mismatches the germline segment, possibly from a read error. The chain uses TRBV28 and TRBJ2-5, with TRBD2 as a possible D gene (7 bases). Germline lookup yields CDR1 MDHEN and CDR2 SYDVKM. This CDR3 spans 15 amino acids. The CDR3 spells CVSTEGGGHGETQYF. The CDR3 DNA follows: TGTGTCAGCACCGAAGGGGGGGGGCATGGGGAGACACAGTACTTC.

The V and J genes are TRBV10-1 and TRBJ2-1, with 11 bases lining up with TRBD2. The V gene end was trimmed by 7 bases and the J gene end by 8 bases; junction bases not matched to a gene: 4. Germline CDR1 and CDR2: WNHNN and SYGVQD (reference sequence). The CDR3 consists of 13 residues. The CDR3 nucleotides read TGCGCCAGCAATTTTAGCGGGGGGGATGAGCAGTTCTTC. It specifies CASNFSGGDEQFF.

This clone has a count of ten or more. The CDR3 protein is CASSWGSGGNQPQHF. As DNA, the CDR3 is TGCGCCAGCAGCTGGGGGTCAGGGGGCAATCAGCCCCAGCATTTT. The genes are TRBV5-1 and TRBJ1-5; weak D call: TRBD1 (6 bases). V was pared by 3 bases and J by 2 bases, with 12 bases between. The CDR3 contains 15 residues. The germline V gene has CDR1 SGHRS and CDR2 YFSETQ.

This clone was seen many times. V usage is TRBV20-1 and J usage is TRBJ1-6, with a weak D call TRBD1 (5 bases). The CDR3 is 12 residues long. Trimming cost V 6 bases and J 7 bases, with 10 bases left between them. Germline V CDR1 and CDR2: DFQATT, SNEGSKA (reference sequence). Here the CDR3 reads CSATTVNSPLHF. The DNA of the CDR3 is TGCAGTGCCACGACAGTAAATTCACCCCTCCACTTT.

Comments on this clone: An end of the junction does not agree with germline; a read error may underlie this. The V gene is TRBV2, the J gene TRBJ1-1; TRBD1 aligns across 7 bases. The CDR3 sequence is 16 residues long. Germline V gene data show CDR1 as SNHLY and CDR2 as FYNNEI. This CDR3 reads CASSARIPQGNAEAFF. CDR3 nucleotide sequence: TGTGCCAGCAGTGCGCGGATTCCACAGGGGAACGCTGAAGCTTTCTTT.

This clone showed up many times. The CDR3: CASSYGQANEKLFF. As DNA, the CDR3 is TGCGCCAGCAGTTACGGACAGGCTAATGAAAAACTGTTTTTT. V is TRBV5-1 and J is TRBJ1-4; 7 bases fit TRBD1. Germline V gene sequence: CDR1 SGHRS, CDR2 YFSETQ. V lost 5 bases, J lost 3 bases, and 4 bases stayed unmatched. The CDR3 is 14 amino acids. The full variable domain, in which reference TRBV5-1 and TRBJ1-4 provide the parts outside the CDR3, is KAGVTQTPRYLIKTRGQQVTLSCSPISGHRSVSWYQQTPGQGLQFLFEYFSETQRNKGNFPGRFSGRQFSNSRSEMNVSTLELGDSALYLCASSYGQANEKLFFGSGTQLSVL.

About this clone: Germline and junction disagree at one end, which may indicate a read error. V gene TRBV6-1 combines with J gene TRBJ1-4; 7 positions match TRBD1. The CDR3 loop spans 18 amino acids. CDR1 and CDR2 (germline): MNHNS, SASEGT. CDR3 loop: CANSERVLTGTVYEKLFF. The CDR3 DNA reads TGTGCCAACAGTGAAAGGGTCCTTACCGGGACAGTATATGAAAAACTGTTTTTT.

Ten or more counts support this clone. Mismatch with germline at one junction end may stem from a read error. The chain employs TRBV3-1 and TRBJ2-5; 14 bases match TRBD2. There are 16 residues in the CDR3. CDR1 is LGHDT and CDR2 is YNNKEL in the germline V gene (reference sequence). CDR3 nucleotides: TGTGCCAGCAGTCAAGGACTAGCGGGGGGCAAAGAGACCCAGTACTTC. This gives the protein CASSQGLAGGKETQYF.

This clone was detected a few times. The chain joins TRBV27 to TRBJ1-1; no definite D call. CDR1 is MNHEY and CDR2 is SMNVEV in the germline V gene (reference sequence). The CDR3 runs 15 residues. The V end was cut by 5 bases, the J end by 2 bases, with 15 bases between. In DNA form, the CDR3 reads TGTGCCAGCAGTGTAAGTCCGACACCCAACACTGAAGCTTTCTTT. It codes for CASSVSPTPNTEAFF.

This clone has at least ten counts. The chain recombines TRBV14 with TRBJ2-3, with 9 bases lining up with TRBD2. V lost 8 bases to trimming and J lost 2 bases; unmatched junction nucleotides: 14. The germline gives CDR1 SGHDN, CDR2 FVKESK. The CDR3 is made up of 17 amino acids. The CDR3 DNA follows: TGTGCCAGCCGACCCTTGACTAGCGGATTACTCACAGATACGCAGTATTTT. Translated, it gives CASRPLTSGLLTDTQYF.

The count of this clone is one. The sample contains more than one DNA sequence encoding this CDR3. The chain carries TRBV20-1 and TRBJ1-5; 7 bases line up with TRBD1. CDR1 and CDR2 (germline): DFQATT, SNEGSKA (reference sequence). V lost 6 bases and J lost 4; bases outside the gene matches: 21. The CDR3 contains 18 residues. CDR3 sequence: CSAPWTGLWTGGNQPQHF. The CDR3 DNA follows: TGCAGTGCACCTTGGACAGGACTCTGGACGGGGGGGAATCAGCCCCAGCATTTT.

This clone was seen repeatedly, ten times or more. The CDR3 sequence is CAWSVLTGGDSPLHF. The CDR3 region has the DNA TGTGCCTGGAGTGTATTAACAGGGGGCGATTCACCCCTCCACTTT. This chain joins TRBV30 and TRBJ1-6; TRBD1 matches at 9 bases. V shed 0 bases, J shed 8 bases, and the junction held 5 bases outside the gene matches. Germline V gene lookup returns CDR1 GTSNPN and CDR2 SVGIG (reference sequence). The CDR3 sequence is 15 residues long.

This clone has ten or more counts. The CDR3 reads CSARAGGVYNEQFF. CDR3 nucleotide sequence: TGCAGTGCTAGAGCGGGGGGCGTCTACAATGAGCAGTTCTTC. The rearrangement joins TRBV20-1 to TRBJ2-1; D may be TRBD2 (7 bases). The CDR3 is 14 amino acids. The V gene lost 1 base and the J gene lost 3 bases, with 10 bases spanning the gap. Per the germline V gene, CDR1 is DFQATT and CDR2 is SNEGSKA (reference sequence).

Ten or more counts support this clone. The J gene is TRBJ2-2, the V gene TRBV30, with 8 bases lining up with TRBD2. J lost 6 bases, V lost 2 bases, and 2 bases had no gene match. The germline V gene encodes CDR1 GTSNPN and CDR2 SVGIG (reference sequence). This CDR3 has 13 residues. The CDR3 coding sequence is TGTGCCTGGAGTACTAGCGGTCCCGGGGAGCTGTTTTTT. Translated, it gives CAWSTSGPGELFF.

This clone was observed many times. The rearrangement links TRBV4-2 to TRBJ2-2; 14 positions match TRBD2. From germline, CDR1 is LGHNA and CDR2 YNFKEQ. The J segment lost 6 bases and the V segment lost 4 bases, leaving 4 bases of the junction unmatched. This CDR3 contains 16 residues. The CDR3 sequence is CASSRRTSGGSGELFF. CDR3 bases: TGTGCCAGCAGCCGTAGGACTAGCGGGGGGTCCGGGGAGCTGTTTTTT.

This clone was recorded a few times. The rearrangement joins TRBV28 to TRBJ1-1; D possibly corresponds to TRBD1 (5 bases). The V gene's germline CDR1 is MDHEN and CDR2 SYDVKM. Trimming pared 3 bases from V and 5 bases from J, leaving 7 bases between. The CDR3 extends over 12 amino acids. The chain's CDR3 is CASSLEGTEAFF. The CDR3 bases are TGTGCCAGCAGTTTGGAGGGGACTGAAGCTTTCTTT.

This clone was seen repeatedly, ten times or more. The chain carries TRBV11-2 and TRBJ2-3, with 13 bases that match TRBD2. Germline trimming cut 2 bases from V and 6 bases from J; bases unmatched to any gene: 5. From germline, CDR1 is SGHAT and CDR2 FQNNGV. CDR3 size: 16 residues. CDR3 DNA: TGTGCCAGCAGCTTACTGACTAGCGGGAGGAGGGATACGCAGTATTTT. The encoded protein is CASSLLTSGRRDTQYF.

The genes are TRBV6-5 and TRBJ2-7, with 11 bases fitting TRBD2. The length of the CDR3 is 18 residues. V trimming: 0 bases; J trimming: 1 base; junction bases outside the gene matches: 8. The germline CDR1 and CDR2 sequences are MNHEY and SVGAGI. The chain's CDR3 is CASSYSGLAGGLSYEQYF. The CDR3 DNA reads TGTGCCAGCAGTTACTCAGGCCTAGCGGGAGGTCTTTCCTACGAGCAGTACTTC.

By share of the sample, this clone is medium-sized. The V and J genes are TRBV28 and TRBJ1-1; D gene ambiguous. Germline lookup yields CDR1 MDHEN and CDR2 SYDVKM. CDR3 length: 13 amino acids. Trimming stripped 6 bases from V and 8 bases from J, with 16 bases between. CDR3: CASSPPQQPEAFF. For the CDR3, the DNA is TGTGCCAGCAGCCCGCCCCAGCAACCAGAAGCTTTCTTT.

This clone was detected a few times. This chain joins TRBV6-1 and TRBJ2-2; TRBD1 matches 9 bases. The ends lost 6 bases at V and 4 bases at J; junction bases unmatched: 6. CDR1 and CDR2 (germline): MNHNS, SASEGT. The length of the CDR3 is 15 residues. The CDR3 reads CASSPGQGTTGELFF. The CDR3 DNA sequence: TGTGCCAGCAGCCCGGGACAGGGAACCACCGGGGAGCTGTTTTTT.

A few counts support this clone. The gene calls are TRBV28 and TRBJ2-7, with D maybe TRBD2 (5 bases). Germline-derived CDR1 and CDR2 are MDHEN and SYDVKM. The CDR3 contains 18 residues. V was cut by 6 bases and J by 0 bases, with 24 bases left in between. The CDR3 DNA is TGTGCCAGCAGGCCAACGATTCGTCCGGGAAGAGTCTCCTACGAGCAGTACTTC. As protein: CASRPTIRPGRVSYEQYF.